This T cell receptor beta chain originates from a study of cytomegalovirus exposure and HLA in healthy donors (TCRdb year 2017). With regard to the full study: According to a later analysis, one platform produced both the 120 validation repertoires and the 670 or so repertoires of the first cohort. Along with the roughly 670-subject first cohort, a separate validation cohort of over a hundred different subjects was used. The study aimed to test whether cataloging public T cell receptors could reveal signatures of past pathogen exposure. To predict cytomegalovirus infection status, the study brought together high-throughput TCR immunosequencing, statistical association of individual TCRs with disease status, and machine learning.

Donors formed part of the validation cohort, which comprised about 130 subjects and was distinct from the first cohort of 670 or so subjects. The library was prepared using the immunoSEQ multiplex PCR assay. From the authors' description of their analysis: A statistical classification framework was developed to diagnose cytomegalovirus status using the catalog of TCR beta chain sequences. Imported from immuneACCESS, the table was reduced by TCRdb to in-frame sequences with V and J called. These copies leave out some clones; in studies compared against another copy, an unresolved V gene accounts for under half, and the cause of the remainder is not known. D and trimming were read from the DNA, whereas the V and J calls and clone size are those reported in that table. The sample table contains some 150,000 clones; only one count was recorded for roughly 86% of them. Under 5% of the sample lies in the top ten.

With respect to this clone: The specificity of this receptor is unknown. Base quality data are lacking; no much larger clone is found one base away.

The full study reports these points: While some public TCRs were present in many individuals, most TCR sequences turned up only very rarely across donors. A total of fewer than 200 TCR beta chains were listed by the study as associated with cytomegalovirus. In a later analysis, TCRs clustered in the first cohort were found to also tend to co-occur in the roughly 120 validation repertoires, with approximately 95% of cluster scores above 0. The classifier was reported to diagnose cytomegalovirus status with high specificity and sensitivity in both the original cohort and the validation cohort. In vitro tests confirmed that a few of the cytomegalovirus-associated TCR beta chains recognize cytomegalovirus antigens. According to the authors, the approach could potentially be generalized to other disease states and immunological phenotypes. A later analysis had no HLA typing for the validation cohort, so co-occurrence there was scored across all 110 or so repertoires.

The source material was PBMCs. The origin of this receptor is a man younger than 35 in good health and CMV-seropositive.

In nucleotides, the sequence is TGCAGCGTTGATCATCCGGACAGGGGCCTGATGAACACTGAAGCTTTCTTT. This codes for CSVDHPDRGLMNTEAFF. The sequence is built from TRBV29-1 and TRBJ1-1; 9 bases in the junction line up with TRBD1. The germline V and J ends show losses of 3 bases and 0 bases respectively, and no gene match explains 11 bases of the junction. CDR1 is given as SQVTM and CDR2 as ANQGSEA, both from the germline V gene. Measured from the cysteine to the phenylalanine, the CDR3 is 17 residues long. Only CDR3 DNA is held: 51 bases, read in frame from base 1.